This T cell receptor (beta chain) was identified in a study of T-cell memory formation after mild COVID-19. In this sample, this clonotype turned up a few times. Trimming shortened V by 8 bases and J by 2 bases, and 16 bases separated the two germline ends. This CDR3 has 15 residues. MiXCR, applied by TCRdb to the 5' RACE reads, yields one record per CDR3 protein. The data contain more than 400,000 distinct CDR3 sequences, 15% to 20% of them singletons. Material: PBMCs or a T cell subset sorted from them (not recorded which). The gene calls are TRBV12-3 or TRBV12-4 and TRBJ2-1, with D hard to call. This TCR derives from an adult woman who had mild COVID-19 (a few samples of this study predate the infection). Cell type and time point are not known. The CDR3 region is CASGSPRSPYNEQFF. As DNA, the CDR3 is TGTGCCAGCGGCTCCCCCCGTTCACCCTACAATGAGCAGTTCTTC.